Listed below are T cell receptor beta chains from one sample, sequenced in a study of blood T cell repertoires in COVID-19. Sequenced by immunoSEQ multiplex PCR; TCRdb stores in-frame clones only, minus some. The repertoire has 250,000 or so clones, 85% to 90% of them found once; the top ten carry under 3.5%. Specimen: peripheral blood. Source of these receptors: a man aged 25-45 years with COVID-19, enrolled during active disease. CDR3s include the opening cysteine and the closing phenylalanine or tryptophan. D genes are given only for firm matches. Size tells how often a clone was seen (once, few, many) or the class of an expanded clone, and some rows leave it out.

j_call | cdr3_length | clone_size | d_call | v_call | cdr3_aa | cdr3_nt
TRBJ2-1 | 18 | - | TRBD2 | TRBV5-1 | CASSSPRAGGSSYNEQFF | TGCGCCAGCAGCTCCCCCAGAGCGGGGGGAAGCTCCTACAATGAGCAGTTCTTC
TRBJ2-3 | 17 | - | TRBD2 | TRBV4-1 | CASRRTSGGYQTDTQYF | TGCGCCAGCAGGAGGACTAGCGGGGGGTATCAAACAGATACGCAGTATTTT
TRBJ1-5 | 14 | - | - | TRBV19 | CASSKQGINQPQHF | TGTGCCAGTAGTAAGCAGGGGATCAATCAGCCCCAGCATTTT
TRBJ1-5 | 17 | few | - | TRBV21-1 | CASSKALDRGNHQPQHF | TGTGCCAGCAGCAAAGCGCTGGACAGGGGTAATCATCAGCCCCAGCATTTT
TRBJ1-2 | 15 | - | - | TRBV19 | CASSKNRDPSYGYTF | TGTGCCAGTAGTAAAAACAGGGATCCATCCTATGGCTACACCTTC
TRBJ2-7 | 13 | - | TRBD1 | TRBV15 | CATSRALQGEKYF | TGTGCCACCAGCAGAGCCCTTCAGGGGGAAAAGTACTTC
TRBJ2-7 | 13 | - | - | TRBV19 | CASSMGPSYEQYF | TGTGCCAGTAGTATGGGGCCCTCCTACGAGCAGTACTTC
TRBJ2-3 | 20 | - | TRBD2 | TRBV3-1/TRBV3-2 | CASSQGPYSGRRGGTDTQYF | TGTGCCAGCAGCCAAGGTCCTTATAGCGGGAGGAGAGGGGGCACAGATACGCAGTATTTT
TRBJ1-2 | 17 | - | TRBD1 | TRBV4-1 | CASSQVGTGRWNYGYTF | TGCGCCAGCAGCCAGGTAGGGACAGGGCGGTGGAACTATGGCTACACCTTC
TRBJ2-7 | 14 | - | TRBD1 | TRBV19 | CASSVRDSSYEQYF | TGTGCCAGTTCAGTCCGGGACAGCTCCTACGAGCAGTACTTC
TRBJ2-7 | 15 | - | - | TRBV28 | CASSYGRLARDEQYF | TGTGCCAGCAGTTATGGGAGGTTAGCGAGGGACGAGCAGTACTTC
TRBJ2-7 | 13 | - | - | TRBV13 | CASSLDRSYEQYF | TGTGCCAGCAGCTTAGACAGATCCTACGAGCAGTACTTC
TRBJ2-7 | 14 | - | - | TRBV28 | CATLDSLDSYEQYF | TGTGCCACCCTGGACAGCTTAGACTCCTACGAGCAGTACTTC
TRBJ1-5 | 14 | - | TRBD1 | TRBV7-8 | CASSPGTGSQPQHF | TGTGCCAGCAGCCCGGGGACAGGGAGCCAGCCCCAGCATTTT
TRBJ1-1 | 12 | many | - | TRBV7-9 | CASRGARTEAFF | TGTGCCAGCAGGGGGGCAAGGACTGAAGCTTTCTTT
TRBJ2-2 | 14 | - | TRBD1 | TRBV10-3 | CAISGTGGPGELFF | TGTGCCATCTCCGGGACAGGGGGCCCCGGGGAGCTGTTTTTT
TRBJ2-1 | 14 | - | - | TRBV5-4 | CASSSGESYNEQFF | TGTGCCAGCAGCTCGGGGGAATCCTACAATGAGCAGTTCTTC
TRBJ1-1 | 15 | - | TRBD1 | TRBV18 | CASSRTGGEYTEAFF | TGTGCCAGCTCGCGGACAGGGGGTGAATACACTGAAGCTTTCTTT
TRBJ1-1 | 13 | - | - | TRBV4-1 | CASSPTGGTEAFF | TGCGCCAGCAGCCCCACGGGGGGCACTGAAGCTTTCTTT